The next 14 T cell receptor beta chains were all read from a single sample in a study of tumor-infiltrating lymphocytes in oesophageal squamous cell carcinoma. One entry per CDR3 protein, called by TCRdb with MiXCR from the PCR reads. The sample carries over 15,000 distinct CDR3 sequences, 30% to 50% recorded once. Sequencing was performed on blood. These receptor sequences come from a male donor with esophageal squamous cell carcinoma.

This clonotype came up a few times. V and J are TRBV7-2 and TRBJ2-5, with D hard to call. Germline CDR1 is SGHTA and CDR2 is FQGNSA. This CDR3 comprises 14 residues. V was trimmed by 5 bases and J by 0 bases, leaving 10 bases between them. Here the CDR3 DNA reads TGTGCCAGCAGCCGTCAGACAAACCAAGAGACCCAGTACTTC. This codes for CASSRQTNQETQYF.

This clonotype has a count of ten or more. The chain is built from TRBV12-3 or TRBV12-4 and TRBJ1-1, with TRBD1 as a possible D gene (5 bases). Trimming removed 3 bases at V and 1 base at J, with 9 bases between. The CDR3 runs 14 residues. The CDR3 DNA reads as TGTGCCAGCAGTTTCGGGGGAGGGAACACTGAAGCTTTCTTT. Translating gives CASSFGGGNTEAFF.

This clonotype was counted at least ten times. The rearrangement joins TRBV5-1 to TRBJ2-5, with D perhaps being TRBD1 or TRBD2 (5 bases each). The tail of the sequence fits TRBJ2-7 better, so the J call may be wrong. This CDR3 contains 14 residues. CDR1 SGHRS and CDR2 YFSETQ come from the germline V gene. The CDR3 sequence is CASSRDLTGYEQYF. The DNA for the CDR3 is TGCGCCAGCAGTCGGGACCTTACGGGATACGAGCAGTACTTC.

Sample share makes this clonotype medium-sized (0.01 to 0.1%). The chain couples TRBV7-2 to TRBJ1-2; D not certain. CDR1 and CDR2 (germline): SGHTA, FQGNSA. This CDR3 region has 15 residues. V was pared by 2 bases and J by 0 bases, with 10 bases between. CDR3 nucleotides: TGTGCCAGCAGCTTATTGTCAGTTCCTAACTATGGCTACACCTTC. It codes for CASSLLSVPNYGYTF.

This clonotype was detected only a few times. This likely comes from a read error, as the CDR3 has no conserved phenylalanine or tryptophan at its end. No DNA is shown, since the ends of the CDR3 on it are uncertain; the CDR3 is the one TCRdb lists. The genes are TRBV7-2 and TRBJ2-7; no DNA check was done on the table's D call, TRBD2. From germline, CDR1 is SGHTA and CDR2 FQGNSA. 14 amino acids form the CDR3, both terminal residues included. The chain's CDR3 is CASSPGLYGYTFGS.

V gene TRBV7-8 combines with J gene TRBJ2-7; the D gene is possibly TRBD2 (5 bases). V lost 5 bases, J lost 3 bases, and 5 bases lay in between. CDR3 length equals 11 residues. Germline loops: CDR1 SGHVS, CDR2 FQNEAQ. CDR3 nucleotides: TGTGCCAGCAGCGACTACTACGAGCAGTACTTC. Residues: CASSDYYEQYF.

The chain employs TRBV5-1 and TRBJ1-4; 9 bases are shared with TRBD1. Looked up from germline, CDR1 is SGHRS and CDR2 is YFSETQ. This CDR3 is built from 15 residues. The junction had 3 bases not matched to a gene; V was cut back by 2 bases and J by 4 bases. CDR3 nucleotide sequence: TGCGCCAGCAGCTTCGGGACAGGGTTTAATGAAAAACTGTTTTTT. It encodes CASSFGTGFNEKLFF. Full variable domain (outside the CDR3, taken from reference TRBV5-1 and TRBJ1-4): KAGVTQTPRYLIKTRGQQVTLSCSPISGHRSVSWYQQTPGQGLQFLFEYFSETQRNKGNFPGRFSGRQFSNSRSEMNVSTLELGDSALYLCASSFGTGFNEKLFFGSGTQLSVL.

This clonotype has just a few counts. This chain joins TRBV7-8 and TRBJ2-5; no clear D gene. The V and J ends lost 3 bases and 4 bases respectively, with 9 bases between them. The length of the CDR3 is 13 residues. Germline values: CDR1 SGHVS, CDR2 FQNEAQ. CDR3 DNA: TGTGCCAGCAGCTTCGAAGAGAGAGAGACCCAGTACTTC. It translates to CASSFEERETQYF.

This clonotype was observed a few times. The chain links TRBV7-2 to TRBJ2-5; a weak D match, TRBD2 (6 bases). This CDR3 has 15 amino acids. The V end lost 4 bases, the J end lost 1 base, and 13 bases lay between the germline ends. Germline V gene lookup returns CDR1 SGHTA and CDR2 FQGNSA. The CDR3 region has the DNA TGTGCCAGCAGCTCGACGCGGGGAGTCCAAGAGACCCAGTACTTC. Its translation: CASSSTRGVQETQYF.

This clonotype occurred a few times. No conserved phenylalanine or tryptophan is present at the end of the CDR3, so a read error is the likely explanation. The DNA is omitted, as the CDR3 cannot be located on it reliably, and the CDR3 follows TCRdb's listing. The genes are TRBV6-1 and TRBJ2-7; the D segment call TRBD1 is taken from the table without a DNA check. Per the germline V gene, CDR1 is MNHNS and CDR2 is SASEGT. The CDR3 length is 19 residues, termini included. CDR3 sequence: CASSYGGQGAFVYGYTFGS.

This clonotype was found many times. This chain uses TRBV5-8 with TRBJ2-2; 12 nucleotides agree with TRBD2. The trim removed 4 bases at V and 5 bases at J, leaving 6 bases unmatched. There are 16 residues in the CDR3. Germline V gives CDR1 SGHTS, CDR2 YDEGEE. CDR3 nucleotides: TGTGCCAGCAGCAAAACTAGCGGGAGGCGAACCGGGGAGCTGTTTTTT. As protein: CASSKTSGRRTGELFF.

This rearrangement joins TRBV12-3 or TRBV12-4 to TRBJ2-7; 14 bases map to TRBD2. The CDR3 is 14 amino acids. Losses at the gene ends were 7 bases for V and 6 bases for J; bases not matched to a gene: 5. The DNA for the CDR3 is TGTGCCAGCATTGGGACTAGCGGGGGCTCCGAGCAGTACTTC. Its protein is CASIGTSGGSEQYF.

The V and J genes are TRBV7-6 and TRBJ2-7; TRBD2 is a possible D gene (6 bases). The V and J ends lost 1 base and 2 bases respectively, with 18 bases between them. The CDR3 spans 17 residues. CDR1 SGHVS and CDR2 FNYEAQ come from the germline V gene. CDR3 bases: TGTGCCAGCAGCTTAGAGACGGAGGGGAGGAACCCCTACGAGCAGTACTTC. It yields the protein CASSLETEGRNPYEQYF.

By sample share, this clonotype is medium-sized. V and J are TRBV7-2 and TRBJ1-5; D is undetermined. V lost 2 bases and J 1 base, leaving 9 bases between the germline ends. Germline V gene sequence: CDR1 SGHTA, CDR2 FQGNSA. CDR3 size: 15 residues. The CDR3 sequence is CASSLSWVSNQPQHF. CDR3 in DNA: TGTGCCAGCAGCTTATCTTGGGTCAGCAATCAGCCCCAGCATTTT. The entire variable domain, with the rest obtained from reference TRBV7-2 and TRBJ1-5, is as follows: GAGVSQSPSNKVTEKGKDVELRCDPISGHTALYWYRQSLGQGLEFLIYFQGNSAPDKSGLPSDRFSAERTGGSVSTLTIQRTQQEDSAVYLCASSLSWVSNQPQHFGDGTRLSIL.